This T cell receptor beta chain was observed in a study of blood T cell repertoires in COVID-19. Whole-study context: Researchers got acute and convalescent COVID-19 samples from the United States, Italy and Spain. Sources were T cells, B-cell-depleted T cells, or PBMCs; the material itself was cDNA or gDNA.

Germline CDR1 SGDLS, CDR2 YYNGEE. The CDR3 loop spans 16 amino acids. V was cut by 2 bases and J by 1 base, with 13 bases left in between. Participants spanned ages roughly 18 to 90 years and resided in 24 US areas. Per the original data handling: Nucleated cell number was recorded as an estimate derived from reference gene primer amplification. Clones were read by immunoSEQ multiplex PCR, and TCRdb kept only the in-frame ones, dropping some. V and J calls and clone size are those listed in that table; D and trimming were worked out from the DNA. In the table there are more than 150,000 clones, approximately 80% of which are singletons.

The V and J genes are TRBV9 and TRBJ2-1; D perhaps matches TRBD2 (5 bases). The TCR sequence derives from a woman between 45 and 65 years old who had recovered from COVID-19. Sequenced sample: PBMCs or T cells enriched from blood (not recorded which). Here the CDR3 DNA reads TGTGCCAGCAGCGTCCAAGCCGGGAATTCCTACAATGAGCAGTTCTTC. Protein sequence: CASSVQAGNSYNEQFF.